The 16 T cell receptor beta chains below come from one sample, sequenced in a study of shared clonotypes between healthy human individuals. Naive CD8 cells lacked CD45RO and underwent positive selection for CCR7, leaving out terminally differentiated effector memory CD45RA+ cells. Profiling relied on immunoSEQ multiplex PCR, and the TCRdb table lists in-frame clones only, not all of them. The sample consists of some 600,000 clones, approximately 96% of them appearing once. Source material: naive CD8+ T cells sorted from blood. These receptors came from a woman aged 25 to 39 in good health.

As for this clone: The same CDR3 arises from other DNA sequences in this sample as well. The chain has TRBV27 and TRBJ2-6; D not resolved. Trimming shortened V by 3 bases and J by 1 base, and 4 bases separated the two germline ends. The length of the CDR3 is 14 residues. Germline loops: CDR1 MNHEY, CDR2 SMNVEV (reference sequence). CDR3 amino acids: CASSFGSGANVLTF. In DNA form, the CDR3 reads TGTGCCAGCAGTTTCGGTTCTGGGGCCAACGTCCTGACTTTC. The full variable domain, rest sourced from reference TRBV27 and TRBJ2-6, is EAQVTQNPRYLITVTGKKLTVTCSQNMNHEYMSWYRQDPGLGLRQIYYSMNVEVTDKGDVPEGYKVSRKEKRNFPLILESPSPNQTSLYFCASSFGSGANVLTFGAGSRLTVL.

The chain uses TRBV5-6 and TRBJ2-4, with D hard to call. CDR1 and CDR2 from the germline V gene are SGHDT and YYEEEE. This CDR3 is 13 amino acids long. V was shortened by 2 bases and J by 2 bases, with 5 bases between the two germline ends. In DNA, the CDR3 is TGTGCCAGCAGCTTCTCCTCCAAAAACATTCAGTACTTC. It is translated as CASSFSSKNIQYF.

The chain combines TRBV4-2 with TRBJ2-1; 7 bases fit TRBD2. The V and J ends lost 3 bases and 6 bases, in that order; junction bases with no gene match: 2. This CDR3 has 13 residues. The V gene's germline CDR1 is LGHNA and CDR2 YNFKEQ. CDR3 DNA sequence: TGTGCCAGCAGCCAGGGGGGGATCAATGAGCAGTTCTTC. Translation gives CASSQGGINEQFF.

The V and J genes are TRBV11-2 and TRBJ2-7; D is undetermined. There are 12 residues in the CDR3. V shed 6 bases and J shed 6 bases, with 12 bases lying between them. Germline V gives CDR1 SGHAT, CDR2 FQNNGV. The CDR3 DNA sequence: TGTGCCAGCAGAGAAGGCGTCCGCGAGCAGTACTTC. This gives the protein CASREGVREQYF.

V is TRBV15 and J is TRBJ1-5, with D unresolved. The CDR3 extends over 15 amino acids. Trimming shortened V by 3 bases and J by 0 bases, and 9 bases separated the two germline ends. Germline V CDR1 and CDR2: LNHNV, YYDKDF (reference sequence). The CDR3 nucleotides read TGTGCCACCAGCAGGGGAGGATATAGCAATCAGCCCCAGCATTTT. The encoded protein is CATSRGGYSNQPQHF.

The chain carries TRBV27 and TRBJ2-7; D gene ambiguous. This CDR3 contains 14 residues. Germline lookup yields CDR1 MNHEY and CDR2 SMNVEV (reference sequence). V lost 7 bases, J lost 4 bases, and 17 bases lay in between. The CDR3 DNA follows: TGTGCCAGCAAGTTGAGCCAAGCACTTTACGAGCAGTACTTC. Amino acids: CASKLSQALYEQYF.

This clone was recorded only once. The rearrangement links TRBV19 to TRBJ1-2; the match to TRBD1 covers 11 bases. Germline V CDR1 and CDR2: LNHDA, SQIVND (reference sequence). V lost 3 bases to trimming and J lost 3 bases; unmatched junction nucleotides: 3. The CDR3 spans 15 residues. The DNA for the CDR3 is TGTGCCAGTAGTATGCGGACAGGGGGCGACTATGGCTACACCTTC. This encodes CASSMRTGGDYGYTF.

The V and J genes are TRBV28 and TRBJ2-7, with TRBD1 matching 7 bases. V shed 8 bases and J 2 bases; nucleotides not matched to a gene: 6. Per the germline V gene, CDR1 is MDHEN and CDR2 is SYDVKM. The length of the CDR3 is 13 residues. CDR3 residues: CASVGTVTYEQYF. CDR3 bases: TGTGCCAGCGTGGGGACAGTGACCTACGAGCAGTACTTC.

Points on this clone: Other DNA sequences in the same sample also yield this CDR3. The V and J genes are TRBV18 and TRBJ2-7; D remains ambiguous. The CDR3 extends over 12 amino acids. Germline V lookup: CDR1 KGHSH, CDR2 LQKENI. Deletions cut 2 bases from V and 7 bases from J, with 9 bases between. This CDR3 reads CASSPTGYEQYF. Written as DNA, the CDR3 is TGTGCCAGCTCACCAACCGGGTATGAGCAGTACTTC.

Only one count was recorded for this clone. This chain links TRBV6-5 with TRBJ2-5; 7 nucleotides align to TRBD1. This CDR3 has 14 residues. Germline CDR1 reads MNHEY; CDR2 reads SVGAGI. Unmatched junction bases numbered 9, after V lost 7 bases and J lost 4 bases. CDR3 bases: TGTGCCAGCAACCCTGACAGGGTCTCAGAGACCCAGTACTTC. It codes for CASNPDRVSETQYF.

The gene calls are TRBV9 and TRBJ1-4, with 8 bases matching TRBD1. The J segment lost 0 bases and the V segment lost 3 bases, leaving 13 bases of the junction unmatched. The germline V gene encodes CDR1 SGDLS and CDR2 YYNGEE. This CDR3 is built from 19 residues. As DNA, the CDR3 is TGTGCCAGCAGCGCCCAGAAGGGACAGGAGATTGCAACTAATGAAAAACTGTTTTTT. Amino acids: CASSAQKGQEIATNEKLFF.

This clone was counted once. The chain is built from TRBV4-1 and TRBJ1-3; D is ambiguous. V lost 0 bases, J lost 2 bases, and 8 bases lay in between. The CDR3 is 15 amino acids. Looked up from germline, CDR1 is MGHRA and CDR2 is YSYEKL. CDR3 sequence: CASSQDRNPGNTIYF. CDR3 sequence (DNA): TGCGCCAGCAGCCAAGATCGCAACCCTGGAAACACCATATATTTT.

This chain uses TRBV11-1 with TRBJ2-1; the match to TRBD2 covers 7 bases. J was trimmed by 0 bases and V by 1 base; bases with no gene match: 3. This CDR3 is 16 amino acids long. Germline values: CDR1 SGHAT, CDR2 FQDESV (reference sequence). In DNA form, the CDR3 reads TGTGCCAGCAGCTTAGGGGGAGGGCCCTCCTACAATGAGCAGTTCTTC. Translated, it gives CASSLGGGPSYNEQFF.

This rearrangement joins TRBV5-4 to TRBJ2-3; 8 bases are shared with TRBD1. This CDR3 is 15 amino acids long. The germline CDR1 and CDR2 sequences are SGHNT and YYREEE (reference sequence). J lost 1 base, V lost 2 bases, and 3 bases had no gene match. CDR3 DNA: TGTGCCAGCAGCTTACAGGGGGATGGCACAGATACGCAGTATTTT. As protein: CASSLQGDGTDTQYF.

This clone has only one observation. The genes are TRBV9 and TRBJ1-1, with no clear D. This CDR3 region has 13 residues. V lost 4 bases and J 5 bases, leaving 12 bases between the germline ends. Germline V lookup: CDR1 SGDLS, CDR2 YYNGEE. In nucleotides, the CDR3 is TGTGCCAGCAGCCCAAGCGCGCGAACTGAAGCTTTCTTT. This sequence encodes CASSPSARTEAFF.

The V call is TRBV28, the J call TRBJ1-5, with D possibly matching TRBD1 (6 bases). V lost 7 bases to trimming and J lost 0 bases, with 16 bases between them. The CDR3 is 16 residues long. Per germline, CDR1 MDHEN and CDR2 SYDVKM. This chain's CDR3 is CASNWGLPYSNQPQHF. The CDR3 DNA reads TGTGCCAGCAATTGGGGGCTGCCTTATAGCAATCAGCCCCAGCATTTT. Looking up the rest from reference TRBV28 and TRBJ1-5 gives the full variable domain: DVKVTQSSRYLVKRTGEKVFLECVQDMDHENMFWYRQDPGLGLRLIYFSYDVKMKEKGDIPEGYSVSREKKERFSLILESASTNQTSMYLCASNWGLPYSNQPQHFGDGTRLSIL.